These 28 T cell receptor beta chains came from one sample sequenced in a study of early T cells in non-severe SARS-CoV-2 infection. TCRdb passed the 5' RACE reads through MiXCR, listing each CDR3 protein once. Of about 69,000 distinct CDR3 sequences listed, about 10% are singletons. Sequences were obtained from whole blood. The receptor source for this set is an adult who was a healthcare worker with PCR-confirmed SARS-CoV-2 infection or an uninfected control (not recorded which).

This clonotype was picked up many times. The V call is TRBV5-1, the J call TRBJ2-3; a possible D gene is TRBD1 (5 bases). There are 15 residues in the CDR3. Per germline, CDR1 SGHRS and CDR2 YFSETQ. Trimming stripped 0 bases from V and 5 bases from J, with 13 bases between. Here the CDR3 reads CASSLEGPAVDTQYF. The CDR3 coding sequence is TGCGCCAGCAGCTTGGAGGGGCCGGCGGTAGATACGCAGTATTTT.

At least ten counts were recorded for this clonotype. The chain joins TRBV7-9 to TRBJ1-2; TRBD1 is a possible D gene (6 bases). Trimming removed 4 bases from V and 3 bases from J, with 12 bases in between. Germline V lookup: CDR1 SEHNR, CDR2 FQNEAQ (reference sequence). The CDR3 contains 14 residues. CDR3 in DNA: TGTGCCAGCAGCTCTACAGGGTTAGACTATGGCTACACCTTC. This codes for CASSSTGLDYGYTF.

The chain uses TRBV2 and TRBJ2-3, with 9 bases fitting TRBD2. The CDR3 consists of 14 residues. The V and J ends lost 6 bases and 6 bases, in that order; junction bases with no gene match: 7. The germline CDR1 and CDR2 sequences are SNHLY and FYNNEI. This CDR3 reads CASRGSGSMDTQYF. Here the CDR3 DNA reads TGTGCCAGCAGGGGTAGCGGGAGTATGGATACGCAGTATTTT.

This clonotype occurred a few times. The chain links TRBV7-8 to TRBJ2-1; D may be TRBD1 (6 bases). Trimming removed 5 bases at V and 0 bases at J, with 20 bases between. The length of the CDR3 is 18 residues. CDR1 and CDR2 (germline): SGHVS, FQNEAQ. The CDR3 here is CASSQPKQGTPSYNEQFF. Here the CDR3 DNA reads TGTGCCAGCAGCCAACCTAAACAGGGCACCCCCTCCTACAATGAGCAGTTCTTC.

This chain connects TRBV10-1 to TRBJ2-1; 8 bases are shared with TRBD1. The CDR3 extends over 15 amino acids. V dropped 0 bases and J dropped 5; count of bases not matched to a gene: 3. Germline CDR1 is WNHNN and CDR2 is SYGVQD (reference sequence). For the CDR3, the DNA is TGCGCCAGCAGTGAGTCGGGACAGGTCAACAATGAGCAGTTCTTC. This codes for CASSESGQVNNEQFF.

The chain employs TRBV29-1 and TRBJ1-1; D not certain. CDR1 and CDR2 from the germline V gene are SQVTM and ANQGSEA. V was shortened by 0 bases and J by 1 base, with 6 bases between the two germline ends. The CDR3 is made up of 13 amino acids. Here the CDR3 DNA reads TGCAGCGTTGAAGAAAGGCAGAACACTGAAGCTTTCTTT. Protein sequence: CSVEERQNTEAFF. Supplemented by reference TRBV29-1 and TRBJ1-1, the full variable domain reads SAVISQKPSRDICQRGTSLTIQCQVDSQVTMMFWYRQQPGQSLTLIATANQGSEATYESGFVIDKFPISRPNLTFSTLTVSNMSPEDSSIYLCSVEERQNTEAFFGQGTRLTVV.

This clonotype showed up many times. The V and J genes are TRBV7-3 and TRBJ2-1, with D possibly being TRBD1 (5 bases). Germline loops: CDR1 SGHTA, CDR2 FQGTGA. Trimming took 2 bases from V and 11 from J, leaving 13 bases between them. The CDR3 extends over 13 amino acids. CDR3 loop: CASSLGDWGKQFF. The CDR3 DNA sequence: TGTGCCAGCAGCTTAGGAGATTGGGGCAAGCAGTTCTTC.

This clonotype was seen repeatedly, ten times or more. The V call is TRBV6-5, the J call TRBJ2-2, with 7 bases fitting TRBD2. This CDR3 is built from 15 residues. Looked up from germline, CDR1 is MNHEY and CDR2 is SVGAGI. Trimming at V came to 5 bases and at J to 5 bases, leaving 8 bases not matched to a gene. The CDR3 reads CASSRAGVGTGELFF. The CDR3 DNA reads TGTGCCAGCAGTCGGGCGGGAGTAGGGACCGGGGAGCTGTTTTTT.

V and J are TRBV7-6 and TRBJ2-5; the match to TRBD1 covers 7 bases. This CDR3 has 15 residues. With 1 base clipped from V and 4 bases from J, the junction kept 6 bases outside the gene matches. CDR1 and CDR2 from the germline V gene are SGHVS and FNYEAQ. The CDR3 is CASSLDSRGLETQYF. As DNA, the CDR3 is TGTGCCAGCAGCTTAGATTCCAGGGGGTTAGAGACCCAGTACTTC.

This chain uses TRBV5-1 with TRBJ2-7; TRBD1 aligns across 7 bases. With V trimmed by 4 bases and J by 4 bases, 8 bases remained unmatched. There are 14 residues in the CDR3. Germline values: CDR1 SGHRS, CDR2 YFSETQ. CDR3 nucleotides: TGCGCCAGCAGCAAGACGACAGGGATGTACGAGCAGTACTTC. Encoded protein: CASSKTTGMYEQYF.

This clonotype was seen ten or more times. The chain couples TRBV27 to TRBJ2-5, with 7 positions matching TRBD1. The CDR3 length is 14 residues. Germline V gives CDR1 MNHEY, CDR2 SMNVEV (reference sequence). The J segment lost 4 bases and the V segment lost 2 bases, leaving 4 bases of the junction unmatched. The CDR3 protein is CASSLSPGGETQYF. The DNA for the CDR3 is TGTGCCAGCAGTTTAAGCCCAGGGGGAGAGACCCAGTACTTC.

This clonotype was counted many times. This sequence joins TRBV2 and TRBJ2-7; perhaps TRBD1 as D (5 bases). The CDR3 covers 12 residues. The V and J ends lost 10 bases and 3 bases respectively, with 13 bases between them. Germline-derived CDR1 and CDR2 are SNHLY and FYNNEI. CDR3 residues: CATGRQHYEQYF. The CDR3 nucleotides read TGTGCCACCGGTAGACAGCACTACGAGCAGTACTTC.

This clonotype has a count of ten or more. The genes are TRBV5-5 and TRBJ1-1; 7 bases are shared with TRBD1. The CDR3 sequence is 14 residues long. The germline CDR1 and CDR2 sequences are SGHKS and YYEKEE (reference sequence). Germline trimming cut 4 bases from V and 1 base from J; bases unmatched to any gene: 4. CDR3 nucleotides: TGTGCCAGCAGCCGACAGGGTAGGAACACTGAAGCTTTCTTT. This encodes CASSRQGRNTEAFF.

This clonotype was found many times. The chain links TRBV18 to TRBJ2-1; D not certain. Germline CDR1 and CDR2: KGHSH and LQKENI. Trimming pared 5 bases from V and 6 bases from J, leaving 8 bases between. CDR3 length: 12 residues. CDR3 amino acids: CASSGSGNEQFF. The CDR3 DNA follows: TGTGCCAGCTCAGGCTCTGGCAATGAGCAGTTCTTC. Full variable domain (rest looked up from reference TRBV18 and TRBJ2-1): NAGVMQNPRHLVRRRGQEARLRCSPMKGHSHVYWYRQLPEEGLKFMVYLQKENIIDESGMPKERFSAEFPKEGPSILRIQQVVRGDSAAYFCASSGSGNEQFFGPGTRLTVL.

The chain recombines TRBV6-1 with TRBJ2-4; tentative D call: TRBD2 (5 bases). This CDR3 is 14 amino acids long. The germline V and J ends were trimmed by 6 bases and 5 bases, with 14 bases remaining between them. CDR1 is MNHNS, CDR2 SASEGT, per germline. The CDR3 protein is CASRKGLVENIQYF. The CDR3 DNA reads TGTGCCAGCAGGAAAGGACTGGTGGAAAACATTCAGTACTTC.

The table lists this clonotype with a few counts. The chain carries TRBV6-2 or TRBV6-3 and TRBJ2-3; 15 bases agree with TRBD2. Germline CDR1 and CDR2: MNHEY and SVGEGT. The CDR3 runs to 18 residues. V lost 6 bases to trimming and J lost 2 bases; unmatched junction nucleotides: 9. Here the CDR3 reads CASSLWTSGRDNTDTQYF. The CDR3 nucleotides are TGTGCCAGCAGCCTTTGGACTAGCGGGAGGGATAACACAGATACGCAGTATTTT.

This chain links TRBV9 with TRBJ1-3; D remains ambiguous. V shed 2 bases and J shed 0 bases, with 6 bases lying between them. The CDR3 has 14 amino acids. Germline V gives CDR1 SGDLS, CDR2 YYNGEE. The DNA for the CDR3 is TGTGCCAGCAGCGTCAAGGGCTCTGGAAACACCATATATTTT. Its translation: CASSVKGSGNTIYF.

This clonotype was picked up a small number of times. The chain uses TRBV11-2 and TRBJ2-7, with no clear D. The CDR3 sequence is 11 residues long. With 5 bases removed from V and 4 bases from J, the gap between germline ends came to 6 bases. Germline lookup yields CDR1 SGHAT and CDR2 FQNNGV. This CDR3 is CASSVSYEQYF. As DNA, the CDR3 is TGTGCCAGCAGCGTCAGTTACGAGCAGTACTTC.

This clonotype was found a few times. The chain couples TRBV7-2 to TRBJ2-1; 10 nucleotides agree with TRBD2. The V gene's germline CDR1 is SGHTA and CDR2 FQGNSA. This CDR3 has 16 residues. J gave up 3 bases and V 3 bases, and 5 bases lay outside the gene matches. For the CDR3, the DNA is TGTGCCAGCAGCTTTTTACTAGCGGGGTTCTACAATGAGCAGTTCTTC. Protein sequence: CASSFLLAGFYNEQFF.

J is TRBJ1-1 and V is TRBV12-3 or TRBV12-4; 8 nucleotides align to TRBD1. The trim removed 5 bases at V and 7 bases at J, leaving 9 bases unmatched. The CDR3 is 14 residues long. The CDR3 sequence: CASSPLTGALEAFF. In nucleotides, the CDR3 is TGTGCCAGCAGTCCATTGACAGGGGCCCTTGAAGCTTTCTTT.

This chain connects TRBV5-1 to TRBJ2-7; D might be TRBD1 (6 bases). With 2 bases removed from V and 12 bases from J, the gap between germline ends came to 27 bases. Germline loops: CDR1 SGHRS, CDR2 YFSETQ. CDR3 length equals 16 residues. The CDR3 DNA reads TGCGCCAGCAGCTTCATACAGGGAGCGAGCCTCGGCCTTCGGTACTTC. It translates to CASSFIQGASLGLRYF.

V gene TRBV5-8 combines with J gene TRBJ2-3, with D perhaps matching TRBD2 (5 bases). The CDR3 is 18 residues long. V lost 7 bases and J 5 bases, leaving 29 bases between the germline ends. CDR1 is SGHTS, CDR2 YDEGEE, per germline. CDR3 in DNA: TGTGCCAGCCCGTTCCTCGTCGCAGCCGTGGAGGTGCAAGATACGCAGTATTTT. Its protein product is CASPFLVAAVEVQDTQYF.

The chain recombines TRBV6-2 or TRBV6-3 with TRBJ2-1; D is possibly TRBD1 or TRBD2 (6 bases each). This CDR3 contains 15 residues. V shed 6 bases and J shed 0 bases, with 12 bases lying between them. Germline lookup yields CDR1 MNHEY and CDR2 SVGEGT. The CDR3 coding sequence is TGTGCCAGCAGCGGGGGCTTCAGCTCCTACAATGAGCAGTTCTTC. Amino acids: CASSGGFSSYNEQFF.

A word on this clonotype: Since a much larger clone is just one base distant, this may be a read error. J is TRBJ2-1 and V is TRBV29-1, with D hard to call. The CDR3 has 13 residues. In germline, CDR1 is SQVTM, CDR2 ANQGSEA. CDR3 nucleotides: TGCAGCGTTTCGTTAAGACTGTACAATGAGCAGATCTTC. Protein sequence: CSVSLRLYNEQIF.

The chain couples TRBV5-1 to TRBJ2-3; 12 nucleotides line up with TRBD1. The length of the CDR3 is 16 residues. Germline loops: CDR1 SGHRS, CDR2 YFSETQ. The V and J ends lost 4 bases and 4 bases, in that order; junction bases with no gene match: 7. The CDR3 region is CASSPSGQGAADTQYF. Here the CDR3 DNA reads TGCGCCAGCAGCCCGTCGGGACAGGGGGCCGCAGATACGCAGTATTTT.

This clonotype has just a few counts. V usage is TRBV20-1 and J usage is TRBJ1-4; 10 positions agree with TRBD1. With V trimmed by 3 bases and J by 8 bases, 6 bases remained unmatched. The CDR3 consists of 14 residues. Looked up from germline, CDR1 is DFQATT and CDR2 is SNEGSKA (reference sequence). The DNA for the CDR3 is TGCAGTGCTAGGGCCGGGACAGGGGAAGAAAAACTGTTTTTT. It translates to CSARAGTGEEKLFF.

This clonotype has more than one count but fewer than ten. The V and J genes are TRBV29-1 and TRBJ2-5; 7 positions agree with TRBD2. Trimming removed 3 bases from V and 2 bases from J; junction bases left unmatched: 3. The germline V gene has CDR1 SQVTM and CDR2 ANQGSEA. This CDR3 spans 13 amino acids. The CDR3 loop is CSVDQAGQETQYF. The DNA for the CDR3 is TGCAGCGTTGATCAAGCGGGACAAGAGACCCAGTACTTC.

This clonotype is medium-sized in the sample. V usage is TRBV19 and J usage is TRBJ2-1; 8 bases align to TRBD2. Germline CDR1 is LNHDA and CDR2 is SQIVND (reference sequence). Trimming removed 3 bases from V and 0 bases from J; junction bases left unmatched: 7. The CDR3 extends over 17 amino acids. The CDR3 coding sequence is TGTGCCAGTAGTATCGGTATAGCGGGAAACTCCTACAATGAGCAGTTCTTC. Protein product: CASSIGIAGNSYNEQFF. The whole variable domain, filled in from reference TRBV19 and TRBJ2-1, reads DGGITQSPKYLFRKEGQNVTLSCEQNLNHDAMYWYRQDPGQGLRLIYYSQIVNDFQKGDIAEGYSVSREKKESFPLTVTSAQKNPTAFYLCASSIGIAGNSYNEQFFGPGTRLTVL.